One sample yielded the 19 T cell receptor beta chains listed below, sequenced in a study of identical twins. TCRdb ran MiXCR on the 5' RACE reads and lists one entry per CDR3 protein. In the table there are some 790,000 distinct CDR3 sequences, approximately 18% of which are singletons. The same sample was also studied in work on T cells expressing NK-cell markers.

The sequenced sample consisted of PBMCs. These receptors all come from a woman under 30 in good health.

This clonotype was counted ten times or more. CDR3 DNA sequence: TGTGCCAGCGTACAGGGAGCCGAAGCTAACTATGGCTACACCTTC. Translating gives CASVQGAEANYGYTF. V gene TRBV2 combines with J gene TRBJ1-2; maybe TRBD1 (6 bases). CDR3 length: 15 residues. Trimming shortened V by 8 bases and J by 0 bases, and 16 bases separated the two germline ends. CDR1 is SNHLY and CDR2 is FYNNEI in the germline V gene.

This clonotype has more than one count but fewer than ten. The V gene is TRBV12-3 or TRBV12-4, the J gene TRBJ2-1; D is undetermined. Between the trimmed V and J ends, which lost 6 bases and 0 bases, there was a span of 15 bases. The CDR3 covers 16 residues. CDR3 in amino acids: CASSPSPPSSYNEQFF. In DNA, the CDR3 is TGTGCCAGCAGCCCAAGCCCCCCCAGCTCCTACAATGAGCAGTTCTTC.

The V and J genes are TRBV20-1 and TRBJ2-1, with TRBD2 matching 8 bases. Trimming removed 6 bases from V and 7 bases from J; junction bases left unmatched: 14. Per the germline V gene, CDR1 is DFQATT and CDR2 is SNEGSKA (reference sequence). This CDR3 comprises 15 residues. CDR3 sequence (DNA): TGCAGTGCACCGAGTAGGCTAGCGGGTGCTAATGAGCAGTTCTTC. This codes for CSAPSRLAGANEQFF.

This clonotype occurred once. V usage is TRBV5-5 and J usage is TRBJ1-4; D not resolved. From germline, CDR1 is SGHKS and CDR2 YYEKEE (reference sequence). There are 12 residues in the CDR3. V lost 5 bases to trimming and J lost 8 bases, with 10 bases between them. CDR3 residues: CASRGPNEKLFF. The CDR3 region has the DNA TGTGCCAGCAGAGGACCCAACGAAAAACTGTTTTTT.

This clonotype has a handful of counts. The chain joins TRBV25-1 to TRBJ2-7; D ambiguous. Trimming took off 8 bases at V and 4 bases at J, with 9 bases between the two ends. CDR3 length: 11 residues. CDR1 and CDR2 from the germline V gene are MGHDK and SYGVNS. The CDR3 here is CASATPYEQYF. The CDR3 DNA follows: TGTGCCAGCGCCACACCGTACGAGCAGTACTTC.

The sample holds a few counts of this clonotype. J is TRBJ2-2 and V is TRBV7-7; tentatively, D is TRBD1 (5 bases). The V and J ends lost 7 bases and 4 bases respectively, with 13 bases between them. CDR3 length: 14 residues. Per the germline V gene, CDR1 is SSHAT and CDR2 is FNYEAQ (reference sequence). CDR3 DNA sequence: TGTGCCAGCACCCCCAGGGTGGGCACCGGGGAGCTGTTTTTT. Its translation: CASTPRVGTGELFF.

This clonotype has only a few counts. The chain links TRBV18 to TRBJ2-6; no clear D. V shed 6 bases and J shed 3 bases, with 12 bases lying between them. Germline CDR1 is KGHSH and CDR2 is LQKENI. The CDR3 extends over 15 amino acids. The CDR3 DNA follows: TGTGCCAGCTCCCAAGACACGGGTGGGGCCAACGTCCTGACTTTC. Amino acids: CASSQDTGGANVLTF.

The gene calls are TRBV12-3 or TRBV12-4 and TRBJ2-5; no clear D. The ends were cut back, 5 bases at V and 6 bases at J, with 13 bases in the middle. The CDR3 covers 13 residues. CDR3 in DNA: TGTGCCAGCAGTGGACCCACCACCCAGACCCAGTACTTC. As protein: CASSGPTTQTQYF.

In its sample, this clonotype was seen a few times. This chain joins TRBV12-3 or TRBV12-4 and TRBJ1-2; 8 nucleotides line up with TRBD1. This CDR3 has 15 residues. The trim removed 5 bases at V and 1 base at J, leaving 6 bases unmatched. In DNA, the CDR3 is TGTGCCAGCAGTACCAGACAGGGGTTTAACTATGGCTACACCTTC. It is translated as CASSTRQGFNYGYTF.

The chain uses TRBV20-1 and TRBJ1-1; 9 bases fit TRBD1. After removal of 4 bases from V and 7 bases from J, the junction contained 10 bases not matched to a gene. CDR1 is DFQATT and CDR2 is SNEGSKA in the germline V gene (reference sequence). The CDR3 is 14 amino acids. The CDR3 is CSATAQGAYGEAFF. The CDR3 nucleotides read TGCAGTGCTACAGCACAGGGGGCGTATGGTGAAGCTTTCTTT.

The genes are TRBV9 and TRBJ2-2, with D uncertain. The CDR3 covers 13 residues. Per the germline V gene, CDR1 is SGDLS and CDR2 is YYNGEE. Trimming removed 4 bases at V and 4 bases at J, with 8 bases between. The CDR3 nucleotides read TGTGCCAGCAGCCCGGACCTCACCGGGGAGCTGTTTTTT. It is translated as CASSPDLTGELFF.

This clonotype has a count of ten or more. V gene TRBV20-1 combines with J gene TRBJ2-7; D is uncertain. This CDR3 is built from 11 residues. V was clipped by 7 bases and J by 3 bases, with 10 bases between them. Germline V CDR1 and CDR2: DFQATT, SNEGSKA (reference sequence). The CDR3 nucleotides read TGCAGTGTCCGGAAAGACTACGAGCAGTACTTC. Its protein is CSVRKDYEQYF.

This clonotype was observed at least ten times. The chain's CDR3 is CASSAQQGRNEQFF. The CDR3 coding sequence is TGTGCCAGCAGTGCTCAACAGGGGAGGAATGAGCAGTTCTTC. V is TRBV12-3 or TRBV12-4 and J is TRBJ2-1, with D possibly being TRBD1 (7 bases). CDR3 length equals 14 residues. V was shortened by 5 bases and J by 7 bases, with 15 bases between the two germline ends.

This clonotype appeared a few times. The J gene is TRBJ2-7, the V gene TRBV6-5; D gene uncertain. CDR1 and CDR2 from the germline V gene are MNHEY and SVGAGI. The V end lost 6 bases, the J end lost 5 bases, and 8 bases lay between the germline ends. The CDR3 has 11 residues. The CDR3 reads CASRNSHEQYF. The CDR3 DNA reads TGTGCCAGCAGAAATTCCCACGAGCAGTACTTC.

With regard to this clonotype: A single base separates this from a much larger clone, so it may be a read error. DNA for the CDR3: TGTGCCAGCAGCCGGGGGGTCTACTACGAGCAGTACTTC. As protein: CASSRGVYYEQYF. The J gene is TRBJ2-7, the V gene TRBV12-3 or TRBV12-4; 7 nucleotides match TRBD2. This CDR3 is built from 13 residues. With V trimmed by 6 bases and J by 3 bases, 5 bases remained unmatched.

The rearrangement uses TRBV25-1 and TRBJ2-7, with a possible D match to TRBD1 (6 bases). CDR3 length equals 15 residues. V gave up 3 bases and J gave up 6 bases, with 18 bases separating them. Germline V lookup: CDR1 MGHDK, CDR2 SYGVNS. CDR3 DNA sequence: TGTGCCAGCAGTGATAGGACAGCCGTTGGGGGCGAGCAGTACTTC. This gives the protein CASSDRTAVGGEQYF.

This clonotype was seen more than once but under ten times. The V gene is TRBV5-6, the J gene TRBJ2-1, with D perhaps matching TRBD1 (6 bases). Trimming stripped 0 bases from V and 9 bases from J, with 10 bases between. The CDR3 length is 13 residues. Per germline, CDR1 SGHDT and CDR2 YYEEEE. CDR3 sequence: CASSLGQEGEQFF. In DNA form, the CDR3 reads TGTGCCAGCAGCTTGGGACAGGAAGGTGAGCAGTTCTTC.

This chain uses TRBV30 with TRBJ1-3; no definite D call. There are 12 residues in the CDR3. Germline-derived CDR1 and CDR2 are GTSNPN and SVGIG (reference sequence). With 1 base removed from V and 3 bases from J, the gap between germline ends came to 4 bases. CDR3: CAWSGYGNTIYF. In DNA form, the CDR3 reads TGTGCCTGGAGTGGTTATGGAAACACCATATATTTT.

V and J are TRBV29-1 and TRBJ2-7, with 7 bases lining up with TRBD2. The CDR3 sequence is 13 residues long. After removal of 6 bases from V and 3 bases from J, the junction contained 8 bases not matched to a gene. The germline gives CDR1 SQVTM, CDR2 ANQGSEA. The CDR3 spells CSVCGLGSYEQYF. CDR3 DNA: TGCAGCGTCTGCGGACTAGGGAGCTACGAGCAGTACTTC.